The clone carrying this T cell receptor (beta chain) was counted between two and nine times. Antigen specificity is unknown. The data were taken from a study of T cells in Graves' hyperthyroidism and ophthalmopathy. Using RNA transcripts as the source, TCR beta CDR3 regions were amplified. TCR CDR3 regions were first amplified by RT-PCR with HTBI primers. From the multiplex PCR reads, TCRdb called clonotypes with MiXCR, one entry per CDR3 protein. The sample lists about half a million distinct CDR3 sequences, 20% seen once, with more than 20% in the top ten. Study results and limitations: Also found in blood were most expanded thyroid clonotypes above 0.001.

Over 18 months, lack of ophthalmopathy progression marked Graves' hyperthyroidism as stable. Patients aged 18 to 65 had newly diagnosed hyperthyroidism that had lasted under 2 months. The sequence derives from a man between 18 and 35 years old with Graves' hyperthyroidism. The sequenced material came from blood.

In nucleotides, the CDR3 is TGTGCCAGCAACTTGGCAGCAAAGGGCACTGAAGCTTTCTTT. The encoded protein is CASNLAAKGTEAFF. V is TRBV12-3 or TRBV12-4 and J is TRBJ1-1; D gene ambiguous. The ends were cut back, 7 bases at V and 4 bases at J, with 16 bases in the middle. There are 14 residues in the CDR3.